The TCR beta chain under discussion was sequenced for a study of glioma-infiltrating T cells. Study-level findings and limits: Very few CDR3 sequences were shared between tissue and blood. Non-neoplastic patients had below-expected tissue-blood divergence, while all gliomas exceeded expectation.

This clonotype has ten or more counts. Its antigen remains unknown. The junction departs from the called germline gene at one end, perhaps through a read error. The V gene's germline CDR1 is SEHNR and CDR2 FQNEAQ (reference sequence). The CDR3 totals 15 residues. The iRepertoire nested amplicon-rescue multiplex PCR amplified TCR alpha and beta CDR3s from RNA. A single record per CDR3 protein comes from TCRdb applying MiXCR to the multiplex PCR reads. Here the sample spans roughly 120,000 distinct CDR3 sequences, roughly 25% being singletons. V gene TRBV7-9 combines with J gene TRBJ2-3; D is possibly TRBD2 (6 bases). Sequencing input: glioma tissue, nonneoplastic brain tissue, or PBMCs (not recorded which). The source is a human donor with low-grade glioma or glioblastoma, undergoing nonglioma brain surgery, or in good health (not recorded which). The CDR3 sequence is CASSLARIGRDTQYF. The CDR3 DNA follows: TGTGCCAGCAGCCTAGCGAGGATAGGACGAGATACGCAGTATTTT.